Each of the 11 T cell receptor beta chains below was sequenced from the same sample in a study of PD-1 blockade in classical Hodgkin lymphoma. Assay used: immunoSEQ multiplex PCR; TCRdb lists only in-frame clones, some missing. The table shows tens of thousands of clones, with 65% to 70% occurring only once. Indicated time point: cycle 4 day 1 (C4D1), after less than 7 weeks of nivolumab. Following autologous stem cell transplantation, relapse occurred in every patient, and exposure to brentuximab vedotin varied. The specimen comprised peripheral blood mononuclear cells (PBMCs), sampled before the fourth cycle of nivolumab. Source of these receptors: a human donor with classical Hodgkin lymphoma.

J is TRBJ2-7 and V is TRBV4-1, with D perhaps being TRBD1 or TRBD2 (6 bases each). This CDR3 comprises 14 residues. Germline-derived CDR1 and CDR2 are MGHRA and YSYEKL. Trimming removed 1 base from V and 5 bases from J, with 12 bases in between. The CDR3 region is CASSQAGARDEQYF. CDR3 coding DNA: TGCGCCAGCAGCCAAGCGGGGGCTCGGGACGAGCAGTACTTC.

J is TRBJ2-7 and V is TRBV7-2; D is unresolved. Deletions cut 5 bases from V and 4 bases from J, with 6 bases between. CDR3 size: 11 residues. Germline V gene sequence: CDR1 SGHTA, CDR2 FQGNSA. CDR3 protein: CASSPGYEQYF. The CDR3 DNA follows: TGTGCCAGCAGCCCAGGATACGAGCAGTACTTC. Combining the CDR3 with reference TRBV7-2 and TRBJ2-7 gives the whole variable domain GAGVSQSPSNKVTEKGKDVELRCDPISGHTALYWYRQSLGQGLEFLIYFQGNSAPDKSGLPSDRFSAERTGGSVSTLTIQRTQQEDSAVYLCASSPGYEQYFGPGTRLTVT.

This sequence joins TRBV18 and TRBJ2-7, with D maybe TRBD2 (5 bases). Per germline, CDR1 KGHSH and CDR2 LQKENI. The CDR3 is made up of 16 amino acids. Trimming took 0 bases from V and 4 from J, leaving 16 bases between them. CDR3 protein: CASSPPETGWGYEQYF. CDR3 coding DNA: TGTGCCAGCTCACCACCTGAGACGGGATGGGGTTACGAGCAGTACTTC. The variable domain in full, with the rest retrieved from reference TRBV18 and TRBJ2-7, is NAGVMQNPRHLVRRRGQEARLRCSPMKGHSHVYWYRQLPEEGLKFMVYLQKENIIDESGMPKERFSAEFPKEGPSILRIQQVVRGDSAAYFCASSPPETGWGYEQYFGPGTRLTVT.

The DNA of the CDR3 is TGCAGCGTTGGAGGGTCACTCTCTGGAAACACCATATATTTT. Translated: CSVGGSLSGNTIYF. The chain couples TRBV29-1 to TRBJ1-3; unclear D gene. CDR3 length: 14 amino acids. The germline V gene has CDR1 SQVTM and CDR2 ANQGSEA. V was trimmed by 4 bases and J by 0 bases, leaving 10 bases between them.

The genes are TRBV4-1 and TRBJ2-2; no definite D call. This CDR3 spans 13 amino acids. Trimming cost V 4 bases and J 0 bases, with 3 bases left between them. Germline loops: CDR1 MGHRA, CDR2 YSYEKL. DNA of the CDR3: TGCGCCAGCAGCCCTGCGAACACCGGGGAGCTGTTTTTT. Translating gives CASSPANTGELFF.

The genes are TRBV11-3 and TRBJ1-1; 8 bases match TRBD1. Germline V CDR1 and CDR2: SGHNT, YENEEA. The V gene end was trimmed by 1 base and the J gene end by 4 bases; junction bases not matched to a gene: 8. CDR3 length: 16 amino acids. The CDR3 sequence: CASSLVFGTGGTEAFF. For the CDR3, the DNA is TGTGCCAGCAGCTTAGTGTTCGGGACAGGAGGCACTGAAGCTTTCTTT.

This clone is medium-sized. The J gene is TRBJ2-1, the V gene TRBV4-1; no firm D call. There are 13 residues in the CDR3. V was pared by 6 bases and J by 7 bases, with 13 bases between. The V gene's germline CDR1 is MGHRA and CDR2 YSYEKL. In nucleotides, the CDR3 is TGCGCCAGCAGAGGGCTAGATGGGAATGAGCAGTTCTTC. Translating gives CASRGLDGNEQFF.

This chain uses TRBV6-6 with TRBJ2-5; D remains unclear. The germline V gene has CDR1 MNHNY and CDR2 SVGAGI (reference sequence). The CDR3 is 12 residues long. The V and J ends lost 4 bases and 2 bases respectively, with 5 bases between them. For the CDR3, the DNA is TGTGCCAGCAGTTTCATACAAGAGACCCAGTACTTC. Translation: CASSFIQETQYF.

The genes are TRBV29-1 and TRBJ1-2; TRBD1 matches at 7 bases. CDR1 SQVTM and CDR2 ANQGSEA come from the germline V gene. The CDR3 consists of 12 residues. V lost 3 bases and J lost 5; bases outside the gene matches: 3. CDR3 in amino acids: CSVEEGAYGYTF. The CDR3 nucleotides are TGCAGCGTTGAGGAGGGGGCGTATGGCTACACCTTC.

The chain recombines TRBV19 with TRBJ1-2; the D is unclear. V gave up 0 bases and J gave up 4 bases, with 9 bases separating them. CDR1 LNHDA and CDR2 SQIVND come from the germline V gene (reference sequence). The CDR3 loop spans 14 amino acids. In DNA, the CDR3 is TGTGCCAGTAGTATAGAAACGGGCAGCTATGGCTACACCTTC. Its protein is CASSIETGSYGYTF.

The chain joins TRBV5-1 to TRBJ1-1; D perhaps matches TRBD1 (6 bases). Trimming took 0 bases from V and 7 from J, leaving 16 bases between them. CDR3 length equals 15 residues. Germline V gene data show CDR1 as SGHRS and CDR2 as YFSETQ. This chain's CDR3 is CASSLVGGQGNEAFF. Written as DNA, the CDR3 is TGCGCCAGCAGCTTGGTTGGAGGGCAGGGGAATGAAGCTTTCTTT.